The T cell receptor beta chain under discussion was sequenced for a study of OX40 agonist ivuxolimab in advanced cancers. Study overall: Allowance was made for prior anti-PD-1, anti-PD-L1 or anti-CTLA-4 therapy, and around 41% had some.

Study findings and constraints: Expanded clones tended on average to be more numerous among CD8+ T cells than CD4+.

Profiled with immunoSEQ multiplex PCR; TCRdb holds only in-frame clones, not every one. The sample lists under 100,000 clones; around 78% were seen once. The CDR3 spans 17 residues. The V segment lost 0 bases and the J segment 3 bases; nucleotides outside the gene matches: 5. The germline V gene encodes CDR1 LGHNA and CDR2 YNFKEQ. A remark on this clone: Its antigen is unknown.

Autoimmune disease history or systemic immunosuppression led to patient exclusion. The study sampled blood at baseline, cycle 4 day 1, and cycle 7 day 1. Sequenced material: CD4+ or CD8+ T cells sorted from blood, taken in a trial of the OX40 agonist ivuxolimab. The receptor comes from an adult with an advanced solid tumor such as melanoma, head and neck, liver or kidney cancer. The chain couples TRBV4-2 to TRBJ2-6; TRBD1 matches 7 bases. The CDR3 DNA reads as TGTGCCAGCAGCCAAGATCCGACAGGGTATGGGGCCAACGTCCTGACTTTC. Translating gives CASSQDPTGYGANVLTF.